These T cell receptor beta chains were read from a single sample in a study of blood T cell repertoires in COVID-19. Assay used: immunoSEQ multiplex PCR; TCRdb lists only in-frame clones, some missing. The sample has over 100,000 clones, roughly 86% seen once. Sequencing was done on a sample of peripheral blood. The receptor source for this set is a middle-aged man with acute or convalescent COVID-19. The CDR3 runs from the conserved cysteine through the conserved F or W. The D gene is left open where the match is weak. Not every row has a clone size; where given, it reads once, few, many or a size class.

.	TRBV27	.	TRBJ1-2	CASSLQGAVGYTF	TGTGCCAGCAGTTTACAAGGGGCCGTCGGCTACACCTTC
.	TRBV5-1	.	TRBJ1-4	CASSLVLRRQSPRNEKLFF	TGCGCCAGCAGCTTGGTTTTACGGAGGCAAAGCCCCCGTAATGAAAAACTGTTTTTT
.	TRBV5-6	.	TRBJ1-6	CASSSGTGAYNSPLHF	TGTGCCAGCAGCTCAGGGACTGGGGCGTATAATTCACCCCTCCACTTT
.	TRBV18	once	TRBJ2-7	CASSPEAGSSYEQYF	TGTGCCAGCTCACCAGAGGCAGGGTCGTCCTACGAGCAGTACTTC
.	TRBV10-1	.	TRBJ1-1	CASSERTMNTEAFF	TGCGCCAGCAGTGAACGGACAATGAACACTGAAGCTTTCTTT
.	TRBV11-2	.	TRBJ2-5	CASSTPTVQETQYF	TGTGCCAGCAGCACCCCGACAGTGCAAGAGACCCAGTACTTC
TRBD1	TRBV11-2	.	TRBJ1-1	CASSLVGGNTEAFF	TGTGCCAGCAGCCTAGTAGGGGGCAACACTGAAGCTTTCTTT
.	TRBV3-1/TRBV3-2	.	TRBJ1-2	CASSQSIGLRYGYTF	TGTGCCAGCAGCCAAAGTATTGGGCTCAGATATGGCTACACCTTC
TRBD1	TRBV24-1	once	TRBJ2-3	CATSDLTGGAGTDTQYF	TGTGCCACCAGTGATTTAACAGGGGGCGCGGGCACAGATACGCAGTATTTT
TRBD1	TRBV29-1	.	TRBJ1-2	CSAGTGANYGYTF	TGCAGCGCCGGGACAGGAGCTAACTATGGCTACACCTTC
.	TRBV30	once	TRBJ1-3	CAWSGSASSGNTIYF	TGTGCCTGGAGTGGCTCAGCGAGCTCTGGAAACACCATATATTTT
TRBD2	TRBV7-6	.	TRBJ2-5	CASSLGGTSSSQTQYF	TGTGCCAGCAGCTTAGGCGGGACTAGCTCATCGCAGACCCAGTACTTC
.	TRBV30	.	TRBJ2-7	CAWSISGALPGEQYF	TGTGCCTGGAGTATAAGTGGGGCGCTTCCAGGGGAGCAGTACTTC
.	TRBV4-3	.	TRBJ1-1	CASSPGDITHTEAFF	TGCGCCAGCAGCCCCGGCGACATAACTCACACTGAAGCTTTCTTT
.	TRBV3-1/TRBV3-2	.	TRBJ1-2	CASSAIPGHGAGYTF	TGTGCCAGCAGCGCGATACCGGGACATGGGGCTGGCTACACCTTC
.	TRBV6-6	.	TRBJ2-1	CASRPQGFQGGNEQFF	TGTGCCAGCCGCCCCCAGGGCTTCCAGGGCGGCAATGAGCAGTTCTTC
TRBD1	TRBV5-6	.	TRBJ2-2	CASKGQANTGELFF	TGTGCCAGCAAGGGACAGGCGAACACCGGGGAGCTGTTTTTT
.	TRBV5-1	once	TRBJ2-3	CASSMGVEVSTDTQYF	TGCGCCAGCAGCATGGGAGTGGAGGTGAGCACAGATACGCAGTATTTT
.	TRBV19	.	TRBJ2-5	CASSMPGKGQETQYF	TGTGCCAGTAGTATGCCAGGGAAAGGTCAAGAGACCCAGTACTTC
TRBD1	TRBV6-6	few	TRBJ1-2	CASSYSDRVGYTF	TGTGCCAGCAGTTACTCGGACAGGGTTGGCTACACCTTC
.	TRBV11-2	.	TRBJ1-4	CASSQRGREEKLFF	TGTGCCAGCAGCCAGCGGGGGAGGGAGGAAAAACTGTTTTTT
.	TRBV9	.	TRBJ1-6	CASSVGGFGNSPLHF	TGTGCCAGCAGCGTAGGAGGGTTCGGTAATTCACCCCTCCACTTT
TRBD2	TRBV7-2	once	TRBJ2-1	CASSPSGGIYNEQFF	TGTGCCAGCAGCCCTAGCGGGGGGATATACAATGAGCAGTTCTTC
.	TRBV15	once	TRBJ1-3	CATIQRPRGNTIYF	TGTGCCACCATCCAACGCCCACGGGGAAACACCATATATTTT
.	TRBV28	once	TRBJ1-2	CASTEGGVGYGYTF	TGTGCCAGCACCGAGGGGGGGGTCGGCTATGGCTACACCTTC
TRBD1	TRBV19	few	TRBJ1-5	CASSKGQGRQPQHF	TGTGCCAGTAGTAAGGGACAGGGTCGGCAGCCCCAGCATTTT
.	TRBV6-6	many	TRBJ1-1	CASTETTQAFF	TGTGCCAGCACTGAAACTACTCAAGCTTTCTTT
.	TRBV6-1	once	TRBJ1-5	CASSEAGGLHQPQHF	TGTGCCAGCAGTGAAGCTGGGGGGTTGCATCAGCCCCAGCATTTT
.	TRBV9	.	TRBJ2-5	CASSLGGQEQETQYF	TGTGCCAGCAGCCTCGGAGGGCAGGAACAAGAGACCCAGTACTTC
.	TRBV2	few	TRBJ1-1	CASSEADTEAFF	TGTGCCAGCAGTGAGGCGGACACTGAAGCTTTCTTT
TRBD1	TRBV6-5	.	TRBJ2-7	CASRIPGQGAGEQYF	TGTGCCAGCAGGATACCGGGACAGGGGGCTGGGGAGCAGTACTTC